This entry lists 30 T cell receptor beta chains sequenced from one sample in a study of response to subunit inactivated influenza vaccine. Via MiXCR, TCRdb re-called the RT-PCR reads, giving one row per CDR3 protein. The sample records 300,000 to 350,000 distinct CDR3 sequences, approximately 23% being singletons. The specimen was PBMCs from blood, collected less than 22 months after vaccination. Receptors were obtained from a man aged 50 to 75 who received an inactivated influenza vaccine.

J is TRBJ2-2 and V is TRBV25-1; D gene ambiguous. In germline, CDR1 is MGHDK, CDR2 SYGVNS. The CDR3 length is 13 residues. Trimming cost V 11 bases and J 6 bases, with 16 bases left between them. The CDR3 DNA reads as TGTGCCTGCCACGGCTTAAAGGCCGGGGAGCTGTTTTTT. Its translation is CACHGLKAGELFF.

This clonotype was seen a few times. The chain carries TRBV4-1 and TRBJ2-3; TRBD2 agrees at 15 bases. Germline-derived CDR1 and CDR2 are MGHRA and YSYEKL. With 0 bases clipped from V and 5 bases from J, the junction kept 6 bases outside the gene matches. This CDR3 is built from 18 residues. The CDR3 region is CASSQDGLAGGPRDTQYF. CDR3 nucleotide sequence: TGCGCCAGCAGCCAAGACGGACTAGCGGGGGGGCCCAGAGATACGCAGTATTTT.

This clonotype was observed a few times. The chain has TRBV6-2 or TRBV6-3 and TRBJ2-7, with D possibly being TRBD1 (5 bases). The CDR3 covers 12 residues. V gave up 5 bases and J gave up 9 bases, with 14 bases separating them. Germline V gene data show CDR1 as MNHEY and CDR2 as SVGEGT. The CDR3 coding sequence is TGTGCCAGCAGTACCGCGGAGCAGGGGCAGTACTTC. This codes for CASSTAEQGQYF.

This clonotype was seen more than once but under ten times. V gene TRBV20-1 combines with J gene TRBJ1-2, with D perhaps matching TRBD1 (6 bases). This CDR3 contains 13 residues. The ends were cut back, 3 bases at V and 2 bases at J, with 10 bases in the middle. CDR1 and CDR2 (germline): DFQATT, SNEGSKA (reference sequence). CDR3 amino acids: CSASPTGNYGYTF. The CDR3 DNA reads TGCAGTGCTAGCCCCACAGGGAACTATGGCTACACCTTC.

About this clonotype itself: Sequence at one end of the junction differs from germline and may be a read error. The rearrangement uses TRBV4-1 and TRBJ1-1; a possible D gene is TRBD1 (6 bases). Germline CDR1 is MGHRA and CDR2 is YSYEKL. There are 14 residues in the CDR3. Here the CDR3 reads CASSQGGLNTEALF. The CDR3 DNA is TGCGCCAGCAGCCAGGGGGGCCTGAACACTGAAGCTTTATTT.

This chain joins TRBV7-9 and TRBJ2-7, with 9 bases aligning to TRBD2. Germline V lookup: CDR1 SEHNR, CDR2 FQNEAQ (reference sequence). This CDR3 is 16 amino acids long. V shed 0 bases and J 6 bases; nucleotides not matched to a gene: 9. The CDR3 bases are TGTGCCAGCAGCTTAGCAGGGGCGGGACTAGCCCTCGAGCAGTACTTC. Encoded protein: CASSLAGAGLALEQYF.

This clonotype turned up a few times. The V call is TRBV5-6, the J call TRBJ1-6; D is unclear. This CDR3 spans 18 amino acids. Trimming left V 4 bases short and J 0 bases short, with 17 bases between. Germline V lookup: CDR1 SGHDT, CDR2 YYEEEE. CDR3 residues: CASSSIGLSSSYNSPLHF. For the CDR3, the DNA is TGTGCCAGCAGCAGTATTGGACTCTCGAGCTCCTATAATTCACCCCTCCACTTT.

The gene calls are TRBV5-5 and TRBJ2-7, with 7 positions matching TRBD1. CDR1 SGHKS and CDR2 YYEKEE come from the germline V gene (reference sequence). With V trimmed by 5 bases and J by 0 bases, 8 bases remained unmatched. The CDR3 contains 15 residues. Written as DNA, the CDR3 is TGTGCCAGCAGGGTTGTGGGACAGAGCTCCTACGAGCAGTACTTC. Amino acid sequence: CASRVVGQSSYEQYF.

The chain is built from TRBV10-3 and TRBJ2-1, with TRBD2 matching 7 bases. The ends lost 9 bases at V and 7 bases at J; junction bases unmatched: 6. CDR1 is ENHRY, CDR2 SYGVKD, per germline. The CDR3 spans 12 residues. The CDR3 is CAIAGRVNEQFF. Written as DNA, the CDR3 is TGTGCCATAGCGGGAAGGGTGAATGAGCAGTTCTTC.

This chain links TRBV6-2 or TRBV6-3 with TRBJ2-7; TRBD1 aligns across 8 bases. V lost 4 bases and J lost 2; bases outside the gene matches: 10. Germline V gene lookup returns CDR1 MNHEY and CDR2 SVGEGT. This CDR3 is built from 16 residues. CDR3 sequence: CASSFLLTGVAYEQYF. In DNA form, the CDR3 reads TGTGCCAGCAGTTTCCTACTGACAGGGGTCGCCTACGAGCAGTACTTC.

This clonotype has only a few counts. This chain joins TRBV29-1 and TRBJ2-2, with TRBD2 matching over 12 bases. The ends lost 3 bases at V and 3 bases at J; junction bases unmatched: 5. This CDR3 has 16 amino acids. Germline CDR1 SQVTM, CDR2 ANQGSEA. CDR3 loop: CSVELAGGPDTGELFF. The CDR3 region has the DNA TGCAGCGTTGAGCTAGCGGGGGGGCCCGACACCGGGGAGCTGTTTTTT.

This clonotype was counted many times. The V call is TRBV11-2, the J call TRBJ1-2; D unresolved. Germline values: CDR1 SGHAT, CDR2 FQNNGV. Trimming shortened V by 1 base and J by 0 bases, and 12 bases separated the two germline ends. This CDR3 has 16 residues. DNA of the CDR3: TGTGCCAGCAGCTTAGGTGTTTCCCTAGCTAACTATGGCTACACCTTC. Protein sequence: CASSLGVSLANYGYTF.

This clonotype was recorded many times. The chain's CDR3 is CASSLANWIWTF. The CDR3 region has the DNA TGTGCCAGCAGCTTAGCTAATTGGATCTGGACCTTC. V usage is TRBV7-9 and J usage is TRBJ1-2; D unclear. This CDR3 spans 12 amino acids. Germline CDR1 reads SEHNR; CDR2 reads FQNEAQ (reference sequence). Trimming took 0 bases from V and 14 from J, leaving 13 bases between them.

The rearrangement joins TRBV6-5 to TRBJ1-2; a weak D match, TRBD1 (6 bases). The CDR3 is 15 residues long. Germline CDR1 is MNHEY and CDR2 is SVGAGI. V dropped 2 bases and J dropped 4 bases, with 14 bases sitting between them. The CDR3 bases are TGTGCCAGCAGTTACGAGGGGACACTGCTCTATGGCTACACCTTC. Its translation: CASSYEGTLLYGYTF.

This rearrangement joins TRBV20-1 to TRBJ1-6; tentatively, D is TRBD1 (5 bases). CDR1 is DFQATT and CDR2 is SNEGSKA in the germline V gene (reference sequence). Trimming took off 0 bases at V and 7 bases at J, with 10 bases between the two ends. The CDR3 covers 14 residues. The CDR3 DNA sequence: TGCAGTGCTAGAGATCTCGGGGCAAATTCACCCCTCCACTTT. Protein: CSARDLGANSPLHF.

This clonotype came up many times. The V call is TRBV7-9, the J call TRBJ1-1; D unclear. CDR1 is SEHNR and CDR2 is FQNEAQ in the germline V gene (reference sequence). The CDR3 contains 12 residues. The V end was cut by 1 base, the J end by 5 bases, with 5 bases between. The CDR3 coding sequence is TGTGCCAGCAGCTTAGGGCGTACTGAAGCTTTCTTT. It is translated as CASSLGRTEAFF.

This chain's CDR3 is CSARRQGGQPQHF. CDR3 sequence (DNA): TGCAGTGCTAGAAGGCAGGGCGGTCAGCCCCAGCATTTT. The V call is TRBV20-1, the J call TRBJ1-5; TRBD1 is a possible D gene (5 bases). Per the germline V gene, CDR1 is DFQATT and CDR2 is SNEGSKA (reference sequence). The CDR3 contains 13 residues. V lost 2 bases to trimming and J lost 6 bases, with 11 bases between them.

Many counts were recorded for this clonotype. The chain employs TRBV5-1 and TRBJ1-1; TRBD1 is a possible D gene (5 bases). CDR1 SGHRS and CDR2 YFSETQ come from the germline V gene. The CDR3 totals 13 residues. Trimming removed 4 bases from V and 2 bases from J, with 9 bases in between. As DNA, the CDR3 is TGCGCCAGCAGCCCGGGACCAAACACTGAAGCTTTCTTT. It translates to CASSPGPNTEAFF. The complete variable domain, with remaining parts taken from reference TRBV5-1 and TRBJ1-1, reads KAGVTQTPRYLIKTRGQQVTLSCSPISGHRSVSWYQQTPGQGLQFLFEYFSETQRNKGNFPGRFSGRQFSNSRSEMNVSTLELGDSALYLCASSPGPNTEAFFGQGTRLTVV.

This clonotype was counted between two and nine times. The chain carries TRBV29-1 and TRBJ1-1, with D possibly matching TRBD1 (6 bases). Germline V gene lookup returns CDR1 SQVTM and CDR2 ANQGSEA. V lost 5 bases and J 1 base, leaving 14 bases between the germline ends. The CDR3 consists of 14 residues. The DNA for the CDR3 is TGCAGCGTTCTGAACACAGGGTGGAACACTGAAGCTTTCTTT. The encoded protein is CSVLNTGWNTEAFF.

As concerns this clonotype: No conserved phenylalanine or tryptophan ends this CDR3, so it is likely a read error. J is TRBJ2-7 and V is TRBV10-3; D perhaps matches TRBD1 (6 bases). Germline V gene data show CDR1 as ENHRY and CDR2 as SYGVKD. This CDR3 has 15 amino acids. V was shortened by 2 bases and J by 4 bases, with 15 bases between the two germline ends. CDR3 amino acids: CAISEGAGTNYEQYY. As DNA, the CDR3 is TGTGCCATCAGTGAGGGGGCCGGGACAAATTACGAGCAGTACTAC.

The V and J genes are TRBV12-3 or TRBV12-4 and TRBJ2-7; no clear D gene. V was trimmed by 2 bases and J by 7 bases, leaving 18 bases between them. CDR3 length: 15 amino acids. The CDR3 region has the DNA TGTGCCAGCAGTTTATCCCGGGTCCCGGGTGGTGAGCAGTACTTC. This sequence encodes CASSLSRVPGGEQYF.

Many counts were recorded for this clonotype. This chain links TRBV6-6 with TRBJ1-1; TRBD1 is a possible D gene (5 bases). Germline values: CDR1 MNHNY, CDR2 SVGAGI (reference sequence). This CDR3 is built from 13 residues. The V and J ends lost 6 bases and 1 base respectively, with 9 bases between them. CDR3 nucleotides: TGTGCCAGCAGCCCCAGGGAGAACACTGAAGCTTTCTTT. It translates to CASSPRENTEAFF.

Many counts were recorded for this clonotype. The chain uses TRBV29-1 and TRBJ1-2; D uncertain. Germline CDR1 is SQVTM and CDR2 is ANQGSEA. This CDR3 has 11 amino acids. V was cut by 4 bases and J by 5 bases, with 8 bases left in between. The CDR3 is CSVVKGYGYTF. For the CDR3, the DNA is TGCAGCGTTGTAAAGGGATATGGCTACACCTTC.

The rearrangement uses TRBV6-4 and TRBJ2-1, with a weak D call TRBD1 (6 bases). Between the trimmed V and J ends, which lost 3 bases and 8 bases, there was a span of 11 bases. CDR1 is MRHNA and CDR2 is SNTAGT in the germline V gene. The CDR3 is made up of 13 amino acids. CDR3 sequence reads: CASSEQGWDEQFF. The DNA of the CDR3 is TGTGCCAGCAGTGAACAGGGCTGGGATGAGCAGTTCTTC.

The CDR3 sequence: CSVLGLAGEIDTQYF. CDR3 DNA: TGCAGCGTTTTGGGACTAGCGGGAGAAATAGATACGCAGTATTTT. V is TRBV29-1 and J is TRBJ2-3, with TRBD2 matching over 14 bases. CDR3 size: 15 residues. The junction had 6 bases not matched to a gene; V was cut back by 5 bases and J by 5 bases. From germline, CDR1 is SQVTM and CDR2 ANQGSEA.

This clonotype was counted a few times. CDR3 DNA sequence: TGCGCCAGCAGCTTGGTCATTAGCGAGAGCTCCTACAATGAGCAGTTCTTC. Encoded protein: CASSLVISESSYNEQFF. This sequence joins TRBV5-1 and TRBJ2-1, with D perhaps matching TRBD2 (5 bases). The V end was cut by 0 bases, the J end by 0 bases, with 13 bases between. The length of the CDR3 is 17 residues. Germline V gene data show CDR1 as SGHRS and CDR2 as YFSETQ.

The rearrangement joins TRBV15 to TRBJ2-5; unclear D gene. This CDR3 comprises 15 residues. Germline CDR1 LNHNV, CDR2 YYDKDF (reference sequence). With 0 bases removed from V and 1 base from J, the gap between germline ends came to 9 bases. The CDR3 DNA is TGTGCCACCAGCAGAGATGTAAGGCTCCAAGAGACCCAGTACTTC. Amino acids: CATSRDVRLQETQYF.

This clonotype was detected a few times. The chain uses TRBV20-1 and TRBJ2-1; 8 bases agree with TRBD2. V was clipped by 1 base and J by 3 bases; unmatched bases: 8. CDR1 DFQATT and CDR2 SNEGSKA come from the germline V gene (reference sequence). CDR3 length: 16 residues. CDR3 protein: CSARVSSGRHYNEQFF. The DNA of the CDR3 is TGCAGTGCTAGAGTATCTAGCGGGCGACACTACAATGAGCAGTTCTTC.

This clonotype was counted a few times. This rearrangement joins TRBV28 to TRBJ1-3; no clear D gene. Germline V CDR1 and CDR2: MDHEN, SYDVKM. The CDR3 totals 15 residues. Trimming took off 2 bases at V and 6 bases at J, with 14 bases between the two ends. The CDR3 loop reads CASSLGRLAPNTIYF. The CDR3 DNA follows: TGTGCCAGCAGTTTAGGACGCTTGGCTCCAAACACCATATATTTT.

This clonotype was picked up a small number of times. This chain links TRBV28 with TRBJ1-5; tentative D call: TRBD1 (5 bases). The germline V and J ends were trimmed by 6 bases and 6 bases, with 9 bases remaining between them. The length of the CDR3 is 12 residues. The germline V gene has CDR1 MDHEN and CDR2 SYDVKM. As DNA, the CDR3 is TGTGCCAGCAGGCAGGGCGGTCAGCCCCAGCATTTT. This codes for CASRQGGQPQHF. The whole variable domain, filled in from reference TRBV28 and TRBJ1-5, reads DVKVTQSSRYLVKRTGEKVFLECVQDMDHENMFWYRQDPGLGLRLIYFSYDVKMKEKGDIPEGYSVSREKKERFSLILESASTNQTSMYLCASRQGGQPQHFGDGTRLSIL.